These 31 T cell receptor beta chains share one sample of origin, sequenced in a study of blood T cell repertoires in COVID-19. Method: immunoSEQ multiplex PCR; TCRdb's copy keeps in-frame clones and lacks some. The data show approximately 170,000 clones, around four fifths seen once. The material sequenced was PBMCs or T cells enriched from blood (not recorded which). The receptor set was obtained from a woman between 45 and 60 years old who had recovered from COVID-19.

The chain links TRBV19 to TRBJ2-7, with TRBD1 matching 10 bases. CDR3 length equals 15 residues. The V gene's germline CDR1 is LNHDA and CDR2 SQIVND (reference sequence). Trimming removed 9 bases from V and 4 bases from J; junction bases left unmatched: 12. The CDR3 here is CASRGRDRGLYEQYF. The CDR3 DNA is TGTGCCAGCCGGGGTCGGGACAGGGGTCTTTACGAGCAGTACTTC.

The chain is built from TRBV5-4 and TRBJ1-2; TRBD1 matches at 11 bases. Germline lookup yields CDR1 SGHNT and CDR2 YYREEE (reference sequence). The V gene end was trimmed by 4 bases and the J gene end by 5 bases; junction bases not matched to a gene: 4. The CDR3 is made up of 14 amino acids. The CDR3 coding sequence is TGTGCCAGCAGCGTAGGGACAGGGGGTTATGGCTACACCTTC. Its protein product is CASSVGTGGYGYTF. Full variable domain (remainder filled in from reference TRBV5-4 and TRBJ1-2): ETGVTQSPTHLIKTRGQQVTLRCSSQSGHNTVSWYQQALGQGPQFIFQYYREEENGRGNFPPRFSGLQFPNYSSELNVNALELDDSALYLCASSVGTGGYGYTFGSGTRLTVV.

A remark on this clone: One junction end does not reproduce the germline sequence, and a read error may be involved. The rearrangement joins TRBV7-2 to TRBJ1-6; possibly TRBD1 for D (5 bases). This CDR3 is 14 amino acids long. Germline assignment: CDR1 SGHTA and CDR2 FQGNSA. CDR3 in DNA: TGTGCCAGCAGCATAGCGGGGCTACAGCCACCCCTCCACTTT. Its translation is CASSIAGLQPPLHF.

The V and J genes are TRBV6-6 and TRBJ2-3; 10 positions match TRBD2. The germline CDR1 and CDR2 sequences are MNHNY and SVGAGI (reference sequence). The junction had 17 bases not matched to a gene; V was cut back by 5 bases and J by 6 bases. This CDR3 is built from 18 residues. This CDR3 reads CASSPRGTSVFSSDTQYF. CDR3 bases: TGTGCCAGCAGTCCCCGAGGGACTAGCGTGTTCTCGAGTGATACGCAGTATTTT.

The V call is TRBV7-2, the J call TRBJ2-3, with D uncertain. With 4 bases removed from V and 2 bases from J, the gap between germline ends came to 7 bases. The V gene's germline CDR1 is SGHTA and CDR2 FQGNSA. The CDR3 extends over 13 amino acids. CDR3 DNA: TGTGCCAGCAGCTGGCTTTACACAGATACGCAGTATTTT. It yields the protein CASSWLYTDTQYF.

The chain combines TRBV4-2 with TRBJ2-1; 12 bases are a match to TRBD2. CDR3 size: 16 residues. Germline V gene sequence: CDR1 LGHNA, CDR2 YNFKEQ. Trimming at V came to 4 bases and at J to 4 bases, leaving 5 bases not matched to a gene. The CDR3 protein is CASSPTGTSGYNEQFF. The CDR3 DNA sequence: TGTGCCAGCAGCCCAACCGGGACTAGCGGGTACAATGAGCAGTTCTTC.

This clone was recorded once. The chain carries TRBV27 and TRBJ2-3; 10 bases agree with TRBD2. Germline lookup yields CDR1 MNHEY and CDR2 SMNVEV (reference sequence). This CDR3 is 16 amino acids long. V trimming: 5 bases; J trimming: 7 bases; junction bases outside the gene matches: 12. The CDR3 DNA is TGTGCCAGCAGTGGCTTAAGCGGGAGGGGGGTAAATACGCAGTATTTT. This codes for CASSGLSGRGVNTQYF.

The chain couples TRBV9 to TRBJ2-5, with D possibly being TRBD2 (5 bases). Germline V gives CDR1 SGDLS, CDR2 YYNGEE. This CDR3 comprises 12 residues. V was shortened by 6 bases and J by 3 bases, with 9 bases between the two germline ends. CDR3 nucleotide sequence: TGTGCCAGCACCGCGGAGGAAGAGACCCAGTACTTC. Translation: CASTAEEETQYF. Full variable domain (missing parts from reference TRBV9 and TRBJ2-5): DSGVTQTPKHLITATGQRVTLRCSPRSGDLSVYWYQQSLDQGLQFLIQYYNGEERAKGNILERFSAQQFPDLHSELNLSSLELGDSALYFCASTAEEETQYFGPGTRLLVL.

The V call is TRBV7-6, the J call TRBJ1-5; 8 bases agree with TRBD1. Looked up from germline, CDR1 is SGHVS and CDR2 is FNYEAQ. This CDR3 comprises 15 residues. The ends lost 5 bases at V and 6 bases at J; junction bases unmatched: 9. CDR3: CASSADRGEGQPQHF. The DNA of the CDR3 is TGTGCCAGCAGCGCCGACAGGGGAGAAGGTCAGCCCCAGCATTTT. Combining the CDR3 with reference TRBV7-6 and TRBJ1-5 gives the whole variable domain GAGVSQSPRYKVTKRGQDVALRCDPISGHVSLYWYRQALGQGPEFLTYFNYEAQQDKSGLPNDRFSAERPEGSISTLTIQRTEQRDSAMYRCASSADRGEGQPQHFGDGTRLSIL.

The CDR3 DNA is TGCGCCAGCAGCTTGGGGATGACCGTGACTAGCTCCTACGAGCAGTACTTC. It translates to CASSLGMTVTSSYEQYF. This chain connects TRBV5-1 to TRBJ2-7, with D perhaps TRBD2 (6 bases). Looked up from germline, CDR1 is SGHRS and CDR2 is YFSETQ. The CDR3 is made up of 17 amino acids. V lost 0 bases and J 0 bases, leaving 16 bases between the germline ends.

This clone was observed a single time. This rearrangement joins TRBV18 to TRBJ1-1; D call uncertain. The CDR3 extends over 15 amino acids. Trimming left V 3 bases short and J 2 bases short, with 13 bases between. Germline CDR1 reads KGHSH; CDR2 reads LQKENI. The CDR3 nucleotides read TGTGCCAGCTCACCGCAGGAGGGAGCCAACACTGAAGCTTTCTTT. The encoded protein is CASSPQEGANTEAFF. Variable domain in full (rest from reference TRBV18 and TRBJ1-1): NAGVMQNPRHLVRRRGQEARLRCSPMKGHSHVYWYRQLPEEGLKFMVYLQKENIIDESGMPKERFSAEFPKEGPSILRIQQVVRGDSAAYFCASSPQEGANTEAFFGQGTRLTVV.

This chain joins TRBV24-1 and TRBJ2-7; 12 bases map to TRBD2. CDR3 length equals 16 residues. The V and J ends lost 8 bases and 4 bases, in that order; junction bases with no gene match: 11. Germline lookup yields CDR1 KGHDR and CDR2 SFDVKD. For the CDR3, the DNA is TGTGCCACCACCGACCGGACTAGCGGGACGCGGTACGAGCAGTACTTC. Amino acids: CATTDRTSGTRYEQYF.

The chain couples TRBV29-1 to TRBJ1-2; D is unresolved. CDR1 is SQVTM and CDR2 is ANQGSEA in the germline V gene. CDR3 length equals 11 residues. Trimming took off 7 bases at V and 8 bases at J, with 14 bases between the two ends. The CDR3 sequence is CSAGTGGGYTF. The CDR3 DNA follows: TGCAGCGCCGGCACTGGAGGCGGCTACACCTTC.

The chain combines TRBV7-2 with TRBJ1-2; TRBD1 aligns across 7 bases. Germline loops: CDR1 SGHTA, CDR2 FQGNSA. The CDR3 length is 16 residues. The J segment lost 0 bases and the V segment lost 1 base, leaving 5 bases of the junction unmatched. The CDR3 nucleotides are TGTGCCAGCAGCTTAGGCCGGACAGGATCTAACTATGGCTACACCTTC. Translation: CASSLGRTGSNYGYTF.

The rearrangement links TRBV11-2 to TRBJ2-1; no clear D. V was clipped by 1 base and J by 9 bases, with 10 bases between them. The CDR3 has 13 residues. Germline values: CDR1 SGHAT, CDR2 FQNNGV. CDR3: CASSLGLVFEQFF. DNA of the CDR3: TGTGCCAGCAGCTTAGGGCTAGTGTTTGAGCAGTTCTTC.

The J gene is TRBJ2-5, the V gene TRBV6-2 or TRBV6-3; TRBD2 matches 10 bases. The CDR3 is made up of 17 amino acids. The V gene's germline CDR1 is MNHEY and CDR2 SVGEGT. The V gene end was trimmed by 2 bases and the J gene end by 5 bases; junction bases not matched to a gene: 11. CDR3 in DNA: TGTGCCAGCAGTTACGGGTATACTAGCGGGACGGTGGAGACCCAGTACTTC. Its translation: CASSYGYTSGTVETQYF.

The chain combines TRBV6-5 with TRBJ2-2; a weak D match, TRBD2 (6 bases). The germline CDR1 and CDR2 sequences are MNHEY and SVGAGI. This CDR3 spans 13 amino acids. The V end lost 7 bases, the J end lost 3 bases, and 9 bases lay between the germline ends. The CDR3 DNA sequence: TGTGCCAGCACAGGGAGGTACACCGGGGAGCTGTTTTTT. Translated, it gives CASTGRYTGELFF.

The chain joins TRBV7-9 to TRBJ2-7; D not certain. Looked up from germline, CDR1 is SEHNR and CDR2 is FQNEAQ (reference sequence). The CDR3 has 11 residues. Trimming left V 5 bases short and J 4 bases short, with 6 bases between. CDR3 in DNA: TGTGCCAGCAGCCCCATTTACGAGCAGTACTTC. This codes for CASSPIYEQYF. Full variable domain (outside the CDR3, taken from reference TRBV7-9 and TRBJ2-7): DTGVSQNPRHKITKRGQNVTFRCDPISEHNRLYWYRQTLGQGPEFLTYFQNEAQLEKSRLLSDRFSAERPKGSFSTLEIQRTEQGDSAMYLCASSPIYEQYFGPGTRLTVT.

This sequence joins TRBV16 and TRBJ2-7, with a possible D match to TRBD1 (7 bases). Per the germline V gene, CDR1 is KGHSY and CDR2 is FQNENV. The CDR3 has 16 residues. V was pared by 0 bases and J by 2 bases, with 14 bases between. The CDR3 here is CASSQSPAGGTYEQYF. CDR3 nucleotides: TGTGCCAGCAGCCAATCTCCGGCAGGGGGGACCTACGAGCAGTACTTC. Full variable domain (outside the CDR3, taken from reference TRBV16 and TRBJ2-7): GEEVAQTPKHLVRGEGQKAKLYCAPIKGHSYVFWYQQVLKNEFKFLISFQNENVFDETGMPKERFSAKCLPNSPCSLEIQATKLEDSAVYFCASSQSPAGGTYEQYFGPGTRLTVT.

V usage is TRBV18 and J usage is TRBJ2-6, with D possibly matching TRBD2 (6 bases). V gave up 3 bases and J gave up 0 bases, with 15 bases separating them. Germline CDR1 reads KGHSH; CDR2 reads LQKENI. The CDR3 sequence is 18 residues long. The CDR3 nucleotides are TGTGCCAGCTCACCCCCCTCGGCGGGGAGCTCTGGGGCCAACGTCCTGACTTTC. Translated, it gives CASSPPSAGSSGANVLTF.

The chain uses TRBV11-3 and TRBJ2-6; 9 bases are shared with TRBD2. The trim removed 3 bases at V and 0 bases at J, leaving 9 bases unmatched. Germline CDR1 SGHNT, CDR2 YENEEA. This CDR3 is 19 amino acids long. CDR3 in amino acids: CASSLVVLAGTSGANVLTF. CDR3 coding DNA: TGTGCCAGCAGCTTGGTTGTACTAGCGGGTACCTCTGGGGCCAACGTCCTGACTTTC. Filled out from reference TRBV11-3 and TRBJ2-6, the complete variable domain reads EAGVVQSPRYKIIEKKQPVAFWCNPISGHNTLYWYLQNLGQGPELLIRYENEEAVDDSQLPKDRFSAERLKGVDSTLKIQPAELGDSAVYLCASSLVVLAGTSGANVLTFGAGSRLTVL.

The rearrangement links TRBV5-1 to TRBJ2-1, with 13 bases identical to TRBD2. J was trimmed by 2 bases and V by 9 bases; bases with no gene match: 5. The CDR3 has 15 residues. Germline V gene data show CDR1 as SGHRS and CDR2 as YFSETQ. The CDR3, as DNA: TGCGCCACCAGGACTAGCGGGAGCACCTACAATGAGCAGTTCTTC. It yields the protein CATRTSGSTYNEQFF.

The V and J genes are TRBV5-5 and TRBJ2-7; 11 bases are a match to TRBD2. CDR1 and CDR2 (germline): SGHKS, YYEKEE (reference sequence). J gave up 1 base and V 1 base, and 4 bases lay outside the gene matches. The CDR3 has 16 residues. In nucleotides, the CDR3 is TGTGCCAGCAGCTTGATATTAGCGGGAGGGTCCTACGAGCAGTACTTC. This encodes CASSLILAGGSYEQYF.

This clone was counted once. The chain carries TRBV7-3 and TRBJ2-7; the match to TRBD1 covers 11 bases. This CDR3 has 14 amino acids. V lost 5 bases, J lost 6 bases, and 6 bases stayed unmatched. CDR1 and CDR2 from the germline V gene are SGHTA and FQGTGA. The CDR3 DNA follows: TGTGCCAGCAGCCCGAAGGGGACAGGGGGCGAGCAGTACTTC. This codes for CASSPKGTGGEQYF.

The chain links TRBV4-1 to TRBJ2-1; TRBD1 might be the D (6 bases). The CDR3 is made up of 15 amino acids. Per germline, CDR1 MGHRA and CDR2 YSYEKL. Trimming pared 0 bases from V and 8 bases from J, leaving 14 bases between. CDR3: CASSQDLGGIYEQFF. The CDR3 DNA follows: TGCGCCAGCAGCCAAGATTTAGGGGGTATTTATGAGCAGTTCTTC.

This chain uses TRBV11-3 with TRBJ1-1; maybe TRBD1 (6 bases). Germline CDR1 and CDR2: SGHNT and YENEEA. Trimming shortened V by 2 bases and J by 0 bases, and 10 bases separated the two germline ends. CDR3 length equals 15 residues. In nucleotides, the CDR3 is TGTGCCAGCAGCTTACCACAGGGATTGAACACTGAAGCTTTCTTT. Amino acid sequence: CASSLPQGLNTEAFF.

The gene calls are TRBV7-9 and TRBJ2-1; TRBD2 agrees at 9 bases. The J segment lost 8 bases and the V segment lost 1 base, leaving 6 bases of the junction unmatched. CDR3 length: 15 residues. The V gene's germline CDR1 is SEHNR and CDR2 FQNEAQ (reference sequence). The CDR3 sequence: CASSLGSGSGYEQFF. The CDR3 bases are TGTGCCAGCAGCTTAGGTAGCGGGAGTGGCTATGAGCAGTTCTTC.

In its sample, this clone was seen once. The CDR3 DNA follows: TGTGCCAGCAGCTTAGTATTTCCCTACAATGAGCAGTTCTTC. Translation: CASSLVFPYNEQFF. The genes are TRBV7-2 and TRBJ2-1; no firm D call. V was pared by 1 base and J by 2 bases, with 6 bases between. There are 14 residues in the CDR3. Germline CDR1 and CDR2: SGHTA and FQGNSA.

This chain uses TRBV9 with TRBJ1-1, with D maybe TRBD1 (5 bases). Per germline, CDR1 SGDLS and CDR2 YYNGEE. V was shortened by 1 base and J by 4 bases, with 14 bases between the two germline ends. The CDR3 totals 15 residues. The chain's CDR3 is CASSVRGEVGTEAFF. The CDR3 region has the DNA TGTGCCAGCAGCGTACGAGGGGAGGTTGGCACTGAAGCTTTCTTT.

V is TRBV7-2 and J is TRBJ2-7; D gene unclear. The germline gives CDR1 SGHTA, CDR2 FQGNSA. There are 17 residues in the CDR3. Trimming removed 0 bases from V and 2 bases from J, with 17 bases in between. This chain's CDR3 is CASSLAGSSQKTYEQYF. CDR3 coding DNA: TGTGCCAGCAGCTTAGCCGGGTCTTCCCAGAAAACCTACGAGCAGTACTTC.

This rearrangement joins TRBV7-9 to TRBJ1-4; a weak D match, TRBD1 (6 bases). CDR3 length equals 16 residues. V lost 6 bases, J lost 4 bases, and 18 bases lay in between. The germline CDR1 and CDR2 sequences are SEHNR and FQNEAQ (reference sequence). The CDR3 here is CASRLYNDRSNEKLFF. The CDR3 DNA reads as TGTGCCAGCAGACTTTACAACGACAGGAGTAATGAAAAACTGTTTTTT.